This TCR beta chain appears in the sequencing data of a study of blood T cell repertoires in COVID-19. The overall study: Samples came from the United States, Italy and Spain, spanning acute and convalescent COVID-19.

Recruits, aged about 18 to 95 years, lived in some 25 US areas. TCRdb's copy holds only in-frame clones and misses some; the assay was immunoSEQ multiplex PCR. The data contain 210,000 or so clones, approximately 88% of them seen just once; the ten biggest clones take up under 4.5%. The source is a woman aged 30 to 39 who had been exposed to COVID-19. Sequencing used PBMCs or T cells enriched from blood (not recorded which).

In DNA, the CDR3 is TGCGCCAGCAGTGAGTCGAAAGGAGGGGCTGGCACTGAAGCTTTCTTT. Its protein is CASSESKGGAGTEAFF. V is TRBV10-1 and J is TRBJ1-1; a weak D match, TRBD1 (5 bases). Trimming removed 0 bases at V and 4 bases at J, with 15 bases between. Germline V gene data show CDR1 as WNHNN and CDR2 as SYGVQD (reference sequence). CDR3 length equals 16 residues.